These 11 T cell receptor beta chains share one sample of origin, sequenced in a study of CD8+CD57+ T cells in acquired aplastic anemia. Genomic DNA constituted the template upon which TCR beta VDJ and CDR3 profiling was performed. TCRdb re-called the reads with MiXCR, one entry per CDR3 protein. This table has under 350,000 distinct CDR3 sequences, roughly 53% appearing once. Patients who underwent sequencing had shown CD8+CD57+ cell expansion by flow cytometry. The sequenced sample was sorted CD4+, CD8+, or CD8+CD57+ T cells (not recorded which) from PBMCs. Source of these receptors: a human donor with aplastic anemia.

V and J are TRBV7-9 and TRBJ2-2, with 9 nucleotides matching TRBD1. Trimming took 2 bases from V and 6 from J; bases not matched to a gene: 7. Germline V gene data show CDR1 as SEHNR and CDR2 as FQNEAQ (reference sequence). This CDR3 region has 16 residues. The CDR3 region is CASSLIRDRVPGELFF. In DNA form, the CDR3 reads TGTGCCAGCAGCTTAATCAGGGACAGGGTTCCCGGGGAGCTGTTTTTT.

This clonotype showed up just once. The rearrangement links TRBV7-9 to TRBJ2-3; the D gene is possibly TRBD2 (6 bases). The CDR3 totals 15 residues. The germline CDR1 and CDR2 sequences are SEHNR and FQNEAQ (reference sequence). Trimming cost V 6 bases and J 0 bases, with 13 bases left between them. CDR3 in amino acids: CASRPGGGSTDTQYF. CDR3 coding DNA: TGTGCCAGCAGACCCGGGGGAGGAAGCACAGATACGCAGTATTTT.

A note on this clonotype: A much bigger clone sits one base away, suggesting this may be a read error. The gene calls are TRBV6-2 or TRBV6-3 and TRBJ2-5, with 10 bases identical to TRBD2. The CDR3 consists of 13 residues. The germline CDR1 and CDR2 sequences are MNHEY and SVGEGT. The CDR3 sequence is CAIGLAAQGTQYF. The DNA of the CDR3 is TGTGCCATTGGACTAGCGGCCCAAGGGACCCAGTACTTC.

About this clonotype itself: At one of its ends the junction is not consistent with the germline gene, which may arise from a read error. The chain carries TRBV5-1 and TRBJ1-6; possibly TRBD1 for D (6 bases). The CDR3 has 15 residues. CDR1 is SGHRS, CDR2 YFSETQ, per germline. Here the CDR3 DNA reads TGTGCCAGCAGTGAAGAGCAGGGCAGGGGTTCACCCCTCCACTTT. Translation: CASSEEQGRGSPLHF.

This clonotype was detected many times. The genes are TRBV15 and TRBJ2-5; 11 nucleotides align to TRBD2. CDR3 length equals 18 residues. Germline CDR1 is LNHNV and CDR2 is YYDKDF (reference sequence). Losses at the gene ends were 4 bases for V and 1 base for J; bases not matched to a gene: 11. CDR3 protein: CATSKGASSGGSQETQYF. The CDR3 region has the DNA TGTGCCACCAGCAAAGGGGCCTCTAGCGGGGGGTCCCAAGAGACCCAGTACTTC.

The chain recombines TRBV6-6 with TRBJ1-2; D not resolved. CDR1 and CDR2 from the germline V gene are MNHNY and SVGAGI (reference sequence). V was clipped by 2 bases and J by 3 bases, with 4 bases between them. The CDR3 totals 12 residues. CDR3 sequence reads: CASSYPDYGYTF. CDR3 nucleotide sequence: TGTGCCAGCAGTTACCCAGACTATGGCTACACCTTC.

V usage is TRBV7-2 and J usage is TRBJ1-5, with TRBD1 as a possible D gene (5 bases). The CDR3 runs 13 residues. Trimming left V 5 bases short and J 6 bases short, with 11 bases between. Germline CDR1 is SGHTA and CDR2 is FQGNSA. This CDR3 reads CASSPTGAQPQHF. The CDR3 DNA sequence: TGTGCCAGCAGCCCAACCGGGGCTCAGCCCCAGCATTTT.

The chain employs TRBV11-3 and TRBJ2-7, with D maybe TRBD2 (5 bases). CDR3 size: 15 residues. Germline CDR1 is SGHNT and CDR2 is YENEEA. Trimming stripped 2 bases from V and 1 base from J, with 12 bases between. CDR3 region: CASSLQEEVSYEQYF. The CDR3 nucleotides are TGTGCCAGCAGCTTACAAGAGGAGGTGTCCTACGAGCAGTACTTC.

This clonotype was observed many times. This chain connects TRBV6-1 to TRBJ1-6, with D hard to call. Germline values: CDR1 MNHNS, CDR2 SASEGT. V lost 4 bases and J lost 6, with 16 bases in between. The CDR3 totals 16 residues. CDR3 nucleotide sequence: TGTGCCAGCAGTGTTTGGGGAGACGTGAGTAATTCACCCCTCCACTTT. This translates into CASSVWGDVSNSPLHF.

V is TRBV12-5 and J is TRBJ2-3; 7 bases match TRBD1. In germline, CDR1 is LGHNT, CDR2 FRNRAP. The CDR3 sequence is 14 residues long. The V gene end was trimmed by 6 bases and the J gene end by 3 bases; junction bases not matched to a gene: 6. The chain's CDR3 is CASGSDRLTDTQYF. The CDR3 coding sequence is TGTGCTAGTGGCTCGGACAGGTTGACAGATACGCAGTATTTT.

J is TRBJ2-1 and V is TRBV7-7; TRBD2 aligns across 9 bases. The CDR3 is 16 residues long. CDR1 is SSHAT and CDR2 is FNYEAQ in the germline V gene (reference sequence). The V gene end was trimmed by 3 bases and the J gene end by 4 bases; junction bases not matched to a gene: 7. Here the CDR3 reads CASSFQAGGLYNEQFF. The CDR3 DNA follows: TGTGCCAGCAGCTTTCAAGCGGGAGGTTTATACAATGAGCAGTTCTTC.